The source of this TCR beta chain is a study of regulatory T cells in long-lasting Graves disease. Study context: Those with persistent Graves' disease had received antithyroid drugs for over 5 years with positive TSH receptor antibodies. Study-wide results and caveats: Sampling was limited to peripheral blood rather than thyroid tissue.

As to time point: persistent/refractory GD, antithyroid drugs over 5 years with positive TRAb. Making the TCR library involved RNA that had been extracted from PBMCs. TCR beta libraries were built with iRepertoire HTBI primers and Arm-PCR of CDR3 regions. TCRdb fed the multiplex PCR reads into MiXCR, producing one record per CDR3 protein. The table has 300,000 to 500,000 distinct CDR3 sequences, 20% seen once. There are many counts of this clonotype. What it binds is not known. V lost 6 bases and J 3 bases, leaving 15 bases between the germline ends. The CDR3 consists of 16 residues. Germline lookup yields CDR1 MDHEN and CDR2 SYDVKM.

The clonotype originates from a female donor with Graves disease. Sample: peripheral blood mononuclear cells (PBMCs), taken when the disease was refractory, from a patient treated with antithyroid drugs. The chain links TRBV28 to TRBJ2-6; TRBD1 might be the D (6 bases). CDR3 in DNA: TGTGCCAGCAGGACAGGTCAGGTGGGTGGGGCCAACGTCCTGACTTTC. This encodes CASRTGQVGGANVLTF.